A selection of T cell receptor beta chains follows, all from one sample in a study of naive and memory T cell subsets. TCRdb re-analysed the UMI-ligation and nested PCR reads in MiXCR, keeping a single row per CDR3 protein. There are some 83,000 distinct CDR3 sequences in the sample; about 10% occur only once, and over 0.95% lies in the top ten. Sample: naive CD8+ T cells from blood. The origin of the receptors is a human donor in good health. Both conserved end residues are part of each CDR3.

CDR3	V
CASSQWLPDKAYEQYF	TRBV3-1
CASSDRGSDNEKLFF	TRBV9
CSVNRQNMNTEAFF	TRBV29-1
CASSVLGRINEKLFF	TRBV27
CAISESHRQPQHF	TRBV10-3
CSARDISSRDGNTIYF	TRBV20-1
CASSPRENEQFF	TRBV7-9
CASSFSGTVNGYTF	TRBV12-3/TRBV12-4
CASSLAHDRANTEAFF	TRBV27
CASSPQEFQETQYF	TRBV11-2
CSAPGGSSGYSYEQYF	TRBV20-1
CSMMPGWNTEAFF	TRBV29-1
CASSSSSVEQYF	TRBV11-2
CASTSSEEQYF	TRBV12-3/TRBV12-4
CASSASTLSTDTQYF	TRBV2
CASTETSGVYNEQFF	TRBV7-6
CASSLAPHEQYF	TRBV5-4
CASSQDHSLGYGYTF	TRBV4-3
CASSKVARDRVLAFF	TRBV21-1
CASSPTGFYEQYF	TRBV10-2
CASSYGPGEAFF	TRBV6-5
CAVTGDQETQYF	TRBV28
CASSLARREAYSESF	TRBV13
CASSVGEQGAYNEQFF	TRBV9
CASRHGNEKLFF	TRBV27
CASSQGRGTYEQYF	TRBV4-1
CASSYTQGAVEQYF	TRBV6-5
CASSRGGTVNEQFF	TRBV27
CAITGRLADNEQFF	TRBV10-3
CASSPPSGTNEQYF	TRBV5-6
CASSLIASNGEQYF	TRBV28
CASSPLEKTYNEQFF	TRBV7-9
CASSVCGPGTQYF	TRBV10-1
CASSSLGTGTGGRFAYNEQFF	TRBV7-2
CASSTNYGHLSYEQYF	TRBV7-9
CSARDRGGTETQYF	TRBV20-1
CASRTGTGSNQPQHF	TRBV27
CASSLKGTGPPYNEQFF	TRBV11-2
CATSDRQIQETQYF	TRBV24-1
CASTVGAAEQYF	TRBV28
CASSLVAGGQETQYF	TRBV7-2
CASSYRSMDTQYF	TRBV27